This T cell receptor beta chain originates from a study of OX40 agonist ivuxolimab in advanced cancers. From germline, CDR1 is MNHNY and CDR2 SVGAGI (reference sequence). The CDR3 is made up of 15 amino acids. V gave up 6 bases and J gave up 0 bases; unmatched junction bases: 6. TCRdb's copy holds only in-frame clones and misses some; the assay was immunoSEQ multiplex PCR. The table shows 55,000 to 70,000 clones, with roughly 82% occurring only once. The sample consisted of CD4+ or CD8+ T cells sorted from blood, taken in a trial of the OX40 agonist ivuxolimab. This clonotype was sampled from an adult with an advanced solid tumor such as melanoma, head and neck, liver or kidney cancer. This chain links TRBV6-6 with TRBJ2-7, with 9 nucleotides matching TRBD1. This CDR3 reads CASRPGTGSSYEQYF. The DNA of the CDR3 is TGTGCCAGCAGGCCCGGGACAGGGAGCTCCTACGAGCAGTACTTC.